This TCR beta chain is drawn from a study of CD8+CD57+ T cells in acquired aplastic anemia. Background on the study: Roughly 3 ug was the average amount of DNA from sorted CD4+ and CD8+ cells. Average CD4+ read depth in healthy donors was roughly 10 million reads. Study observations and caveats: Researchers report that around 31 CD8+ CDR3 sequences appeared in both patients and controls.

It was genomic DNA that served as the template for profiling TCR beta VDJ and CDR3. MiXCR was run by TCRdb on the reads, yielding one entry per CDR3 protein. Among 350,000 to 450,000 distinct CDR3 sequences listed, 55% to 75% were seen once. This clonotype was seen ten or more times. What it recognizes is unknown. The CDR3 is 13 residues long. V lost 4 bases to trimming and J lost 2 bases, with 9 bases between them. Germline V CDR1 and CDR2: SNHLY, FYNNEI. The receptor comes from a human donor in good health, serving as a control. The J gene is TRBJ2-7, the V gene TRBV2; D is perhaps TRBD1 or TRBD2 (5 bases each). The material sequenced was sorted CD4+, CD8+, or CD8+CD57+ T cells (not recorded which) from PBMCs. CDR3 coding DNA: TGTGCCAGCAGTGGGGGGTTTCCCTACGAGCAGTACTTC. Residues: CASSGGFPYEQYF.